One sample yielded the 9 T cell receptor beta chains listed below, sequenced in a study of CD8+CD57+ T cells in acquired aplastic anemia. Genomic DNA was employed as the template in profiling TCR beta VDJ and CDR3. Each CDR3 protein gets one entry after TCRdb re-called the reads with MiXCR. The sample includes about 98,000 distinct CDR3 sequences, roughly 70% seen only once; the top ten take 65%. Sequenced patients had shown CD8+CD57+ cell expansion by flow cytometry. Material for sequencing was sorted CD4+, CD8+, or CD8+CD57+ T cells (not recorded which) from PBMCs. The receptors originated from a human donor with aplastic anemia.

V is TRBV19 and J is TRBJ2-3; unclear D gene. Per the germline V gene, CDR1 is LNHDA and CDR2 is SQIVND (reference sequence). The CDR3 runs 13 residues. Trimming cost V 3 bases and J 2 bases, with 6 bases left between them. CDR3 DNA: TGTGCCAGTAGTATTGGCCCCACAGATACGCAGTATTTT. Translating gives CASSIGPTDTQYF.

The chain joins TRBV20-1 to TRBJ2-5; 12 bases align to TRBD2. Germline CDR1 DFQATT, CDR2 SNEGSKA (reference sequence). CDR3 length: 13 residues. The ends lost 6 bases at V and 6 bases at J; junction bases unmatched: 5. This CDR3 is CSAPTSGGKTQYF. In DNA, the CDR3 is TGCAGTGCGCCGACTAGCGGGGGAAAGACCCAGTACTTC.

The J gene is TRBJ2-3, the V gene TRBV5-6; unclear D gene. Germline loops: CDR1 SGHDT, CDR2 YYEEEE. The length of the CDR3 is 15 residues. V lost 0 bases, J lost 0 bases, and 8 bases lay in between. The CDR3 spells CASSLAGRSTDTQYF. Here the CDR3 DNA reads TGTGCCAGCAGCTTGGCCGGCCGGAGCACAGATACGCAGTATTTT. Looking up the rest from reference TRBV5-6 and TRBJ2-3 gives the full variable domain: DAGVTQSPTHLIKTRGQQVTLRCSPKSGHDTVSWYQQALGQGPQFIFQYYEEEERQRGNFPDRFSGHQFPNYSSELNVNALLLGDSALYLCASSLAGRSTDTQYFGPGTRLTVL.

The chain employs TRBV19 and TRBJ1-4; D possibly corresponds to TRBD1 (5 bases). The CDR3 totals 15 residues. The V gene's germline CDR1 is LNHDA and CDR2 SQIVND (reference sequence). Trimming stripped 0 bases from V and 8 bases from J, with 13 bases between. This chain's CDR3 is CASSIDVRGSEKLFF. For the CDR3, the DNA is TGTGCCAGTAGTATAGACGTACGGGGCTCCGAAAAACTGTTTTTT. Full variable domain (rest looked up from reference TRBV19 and TRBJ1-4): DGGITQSPKYLFRKEGQNVTLSCEQNLNHDAMYWYRQDPGQGLRLIYYSQIVNDFQKGDIAEGYSVSREKKESFPLTVTSAQKNPTAFYLCASSIDVRGSEKLFFGSGTQLSVL.

CDR3 DNA: TGTGCCAGCAGTTTATTACCCTACGAGCAGTACTTC. Its protein is CASSLLPYEQYF. This chain connects TRBV7-6 to TRBJ2-7, with D uncertain. This CDR3 spans 12 amino acids. The V gene's germline CDR1 is SGHVS and CDR2 FNYEAQ. Trimming removed 6 bases from V and 2 bases from J, with 8 bases in between.

V usage is TRBV7-8 and J usage is TRBJ1-2; D might be TRBD1 (6 bases). Germline CDR1 is SGHVS and CDR2 is FQNEAQ. The CDR3 has 15 residues. V gave up 4 bases and J gave up 4 bases, with 16 bases separating them. CDR3 loop: CASSYQLGAGYGYTF. The DNA of the CDR3 is TGTGCCAGCAGCTACCAACTGGGGGCTGGCTATGGCTACACCTTC.

The J gene is TRBJ2-5, the V gene TRBV7-2; 7 bases align to TRBD1. The germline V gene encodes CDR1 SGHTA and CDR2 FQGNSA. The junction had 2 bases not matched to a gene; V was cut back by 6 bases and J by 1 base. This CDR3 has 13 residues. DNA of the CDR3: TGTGCCAGCAGTCGGACAGGCCAAGAGACCCAGTACTTC. Translated, it gives CASSRTGQETQYF. The full variable domain, rest sourced from reference TRBV7-2 and TRBJ2-5, is GAGVSQSPSNKVTEKGKDVELRCDPISGHTALYWYRQSLGQGLEFLIYFQGNSAPDKSGLPSDRFSAERTGGSVSTLTIQRTQQEDSAVYLCASSRTGQETQYFGPGTRLLVL.

The V call is TRBV20-1, the J call TRBJ2-1; D is possibly TRBD2 (6 bases). The ends were cut back, 3 bases at V and 9 bases at J, with 18 bases in the middle. The CDR3 is 14 amino acids. Germline V gene lookup returns CDR1 DFQATT and CDR2 SNEGSKA (reference sequence). The CDR3: CSASPGIVGGEQFF. The CDR3, as DNA: TGCAGTGCTAGTCCAGGGATAGTGGGGGGTGAGCAGTTCTTC.

This clonotype was detected only once. V is TRBV25-1 and J is TRBJ1-4; no firm D call. The CDR3 is 15 amino acids. In germline, CDR1 is MGHDK, CDR2 SYGVNS. Trimming removed 0 bases at V and 4 bases at J, with 9 bases between. The CDR3 region has the DNA TGTGCCAGCAGTGAATATGAGGGCCGTAATGAAAAACTGTTTTTT. It is translated as CASSEYEGRNEKLFF.